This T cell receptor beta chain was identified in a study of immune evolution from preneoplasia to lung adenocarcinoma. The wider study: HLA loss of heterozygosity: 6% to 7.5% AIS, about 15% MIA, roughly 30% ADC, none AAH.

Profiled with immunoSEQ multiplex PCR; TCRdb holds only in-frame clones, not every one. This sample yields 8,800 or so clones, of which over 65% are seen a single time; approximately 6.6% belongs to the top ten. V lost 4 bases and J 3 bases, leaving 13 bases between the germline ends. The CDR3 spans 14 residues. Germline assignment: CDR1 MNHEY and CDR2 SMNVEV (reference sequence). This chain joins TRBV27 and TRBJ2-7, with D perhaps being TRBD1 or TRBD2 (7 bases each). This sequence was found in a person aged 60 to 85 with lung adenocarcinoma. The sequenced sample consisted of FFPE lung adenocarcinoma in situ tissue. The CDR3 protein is CASSSRGGYYEQYF. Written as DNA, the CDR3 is TGTGCCAGCAGTTCCAGGGGGGGGTACTACGAGCAGTACTTC.